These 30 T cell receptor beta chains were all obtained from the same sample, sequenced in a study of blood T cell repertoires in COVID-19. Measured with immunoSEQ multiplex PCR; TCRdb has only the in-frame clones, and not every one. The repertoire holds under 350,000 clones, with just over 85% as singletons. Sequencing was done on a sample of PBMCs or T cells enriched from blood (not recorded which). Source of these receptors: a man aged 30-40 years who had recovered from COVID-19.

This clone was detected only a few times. The CDR3 region has the DNA TGCGCCAGCAGCTTGGCAGGGGATGAAAAACTGTTTTTT. Its translation is CASSLAGDEKLFF. The chain carries TRBV5-1 and TRBJ1-4, with a possible D match to TRBD1 (6 bases). Germline assignment: CDR1 SGHRS and CDR2 YFSETQ. With 0 bases removed from V and 6 bases from J, the gap between germline ends came to 6 bases. The CDR3 runs 13 residues.

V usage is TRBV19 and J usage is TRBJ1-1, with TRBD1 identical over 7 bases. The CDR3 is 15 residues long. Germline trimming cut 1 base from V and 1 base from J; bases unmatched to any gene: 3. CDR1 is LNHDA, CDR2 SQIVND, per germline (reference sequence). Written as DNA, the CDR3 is TGTGCCAGTAGTATAGTAGGGGGCGGGAACACTGAAGCTTTCTTT. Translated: CASSIVGGGNTEAFF.

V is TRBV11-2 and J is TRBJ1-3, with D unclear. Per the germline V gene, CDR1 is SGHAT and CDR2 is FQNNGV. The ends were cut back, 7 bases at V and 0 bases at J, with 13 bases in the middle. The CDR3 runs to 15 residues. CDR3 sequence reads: CASIRSDSSGNTIYF. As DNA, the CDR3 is TGTGCCAGCATCCGATCCGATAGCTCTGGAAACACCATATATTTT.

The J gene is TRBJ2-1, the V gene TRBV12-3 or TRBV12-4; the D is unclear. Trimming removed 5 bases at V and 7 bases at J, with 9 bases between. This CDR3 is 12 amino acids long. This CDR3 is CASSAFENEQFF. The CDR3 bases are TGTGCCAGCAGTGCGTTTGAGAATGAGCAGTTCTTC.

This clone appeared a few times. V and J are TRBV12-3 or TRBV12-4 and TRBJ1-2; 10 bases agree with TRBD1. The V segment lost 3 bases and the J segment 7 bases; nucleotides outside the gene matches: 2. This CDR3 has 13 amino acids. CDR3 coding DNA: TGTGCCAGCAGTTTCCGGGACAGGGGTGGCTACACCTTC. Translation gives CASSFRDRGGYTF.

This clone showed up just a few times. As DNA, the CDR3 is TGCAGTTGCTACGGGAACGAGCAGTACTTC. This codes for CSCYGNEQYF. V usage is TRBV20-1 and J usage is TRBJ2-7; weak D call: TRBD2 (5 bases). The CDR3 runs 10 residues. Trimming cost V 8 bases and J 5 bases, with 10 bases left between them. Germline assignment: CDR1 DFQATT and CDR2 SNEGSKA (reference sequence).

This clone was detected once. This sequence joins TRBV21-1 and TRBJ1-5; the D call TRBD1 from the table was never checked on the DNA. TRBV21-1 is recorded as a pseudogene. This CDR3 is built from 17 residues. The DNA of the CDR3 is TGTGCCAGACCGATACAGGGGCAAGAAGGTTACAATCAGCCCCAGCATTTT. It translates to CARPIQGQEGYNQPQHF.

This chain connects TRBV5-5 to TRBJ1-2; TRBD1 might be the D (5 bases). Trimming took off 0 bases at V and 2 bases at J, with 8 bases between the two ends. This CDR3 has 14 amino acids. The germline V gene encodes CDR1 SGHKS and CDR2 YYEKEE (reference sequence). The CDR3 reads CASSLGQSNYGYTF. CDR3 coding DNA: TGTGCCAGCAGCTTGGGACAGAGCAACTATGGCTACACCTTC.

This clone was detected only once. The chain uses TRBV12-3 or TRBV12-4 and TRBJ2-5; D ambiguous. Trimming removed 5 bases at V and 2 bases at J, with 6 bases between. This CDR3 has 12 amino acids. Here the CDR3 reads CASSAVQETQYF. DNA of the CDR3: TGTGCCAGCAGTGCGGTTCAAGAGACCCAGTACTTC.

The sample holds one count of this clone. The CDR3 coding sequence is TGTGCCAGTAGTATAGGAACTCTAGCAGCAGATACGCAGTATTTT. Translation gives CASSIGTLAADTQYF. The rearrangement links TRBV19 to TRBJ2-3; TRBD2 might be the D (5 bases). V gave up 1 base and J gave up 4 bases, with 12 bases separating them. Germline V gene lookup returns CDR1 LNHDA and CDR2 SQIVND (reference sequence). The CDR3 spans 15 residues.

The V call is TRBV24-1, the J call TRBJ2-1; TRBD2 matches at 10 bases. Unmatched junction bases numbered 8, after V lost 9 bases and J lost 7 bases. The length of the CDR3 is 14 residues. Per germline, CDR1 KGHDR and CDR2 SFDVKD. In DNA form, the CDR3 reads TGTGCCACCCGAGCGGGAGGGAGTAGGAATGAGCAGTTCTTC. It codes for CATRAGGSRNEQFF.

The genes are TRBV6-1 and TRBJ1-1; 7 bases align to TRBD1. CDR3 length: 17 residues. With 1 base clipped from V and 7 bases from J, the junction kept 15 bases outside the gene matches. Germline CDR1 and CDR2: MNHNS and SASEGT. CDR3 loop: CASSEDAQGVGRVEAFF. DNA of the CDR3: TGTGCCAGCAGTGAAGATGCCCAGGGGGTGGGAAGAGTTGAAGCTTTCTTT.

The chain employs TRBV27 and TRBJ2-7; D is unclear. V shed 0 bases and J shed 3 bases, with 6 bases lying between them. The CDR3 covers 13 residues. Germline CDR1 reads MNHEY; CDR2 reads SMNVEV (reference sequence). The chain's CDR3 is CASSLSPYYEQYF. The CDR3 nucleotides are TGTGCCAGCAGTTTATCGCCCTACTACGAGCAGTACTTC.

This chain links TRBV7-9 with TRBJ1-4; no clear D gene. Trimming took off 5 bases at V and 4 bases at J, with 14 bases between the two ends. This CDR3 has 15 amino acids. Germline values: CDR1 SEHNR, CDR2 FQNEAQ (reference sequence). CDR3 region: CASSNMGNGNEKLFF. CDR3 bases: TGTGCCAGCAGCAATATGGGCAATGGTAATGAAAAACTGTTTTTT. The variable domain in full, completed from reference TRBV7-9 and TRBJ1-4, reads DTGVSQNPRHKITKRGQNVTFRCDPISEHNRLYWYRQTLGQGPEFLTYFQNEAQLEKSRLLSDRFSAERPKGSFSTLEIQRTEQGDSAMYLCASSNMGNGNEKLFFGSGTQLSVL.

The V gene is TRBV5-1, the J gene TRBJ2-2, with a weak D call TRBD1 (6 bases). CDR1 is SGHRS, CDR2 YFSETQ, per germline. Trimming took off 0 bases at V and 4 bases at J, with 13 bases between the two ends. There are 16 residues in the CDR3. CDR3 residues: CASSLEPGHVTGELFF. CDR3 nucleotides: TGCGCCAGCAGCTTGGAGCCGGGACACGTCACCGGGGAGCTGTTTTTT.

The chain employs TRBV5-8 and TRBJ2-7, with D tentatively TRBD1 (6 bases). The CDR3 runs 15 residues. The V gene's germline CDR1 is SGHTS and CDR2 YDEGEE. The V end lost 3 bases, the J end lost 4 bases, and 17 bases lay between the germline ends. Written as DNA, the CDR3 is TGTGCCAGCAGCTCATGGGGGCCCTACTTTTACGAGCAGTACTTC. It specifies CASSSWGPYFYEQYF.

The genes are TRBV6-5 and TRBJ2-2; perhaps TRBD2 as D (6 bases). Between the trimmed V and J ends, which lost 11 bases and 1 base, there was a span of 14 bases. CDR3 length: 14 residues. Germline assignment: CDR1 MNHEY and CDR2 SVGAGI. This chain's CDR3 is CAARRLGNTGELFF. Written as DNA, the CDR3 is TGTGCCGCTAGGAGACTAGGGAACACCGGGGAGCTGTTTTTT.

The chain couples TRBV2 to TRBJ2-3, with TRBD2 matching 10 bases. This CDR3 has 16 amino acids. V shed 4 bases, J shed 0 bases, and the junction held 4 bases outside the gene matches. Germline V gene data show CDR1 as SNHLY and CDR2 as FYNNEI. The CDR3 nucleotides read TGTGCCAGCAGTGTCCAACTAGCGGGGAGCACAGATACGCAGTATTTT. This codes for CASSVQLAGSTDTQYF.

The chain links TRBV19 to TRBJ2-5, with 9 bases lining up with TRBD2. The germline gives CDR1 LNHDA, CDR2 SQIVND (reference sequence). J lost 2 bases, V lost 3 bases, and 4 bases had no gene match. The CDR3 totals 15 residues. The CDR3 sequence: CASSMRGGVQETQYF. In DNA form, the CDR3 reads TGTGCCAGTAGTATGCGGGGGGGCGTACAAGAGACCCAGTACTTC.

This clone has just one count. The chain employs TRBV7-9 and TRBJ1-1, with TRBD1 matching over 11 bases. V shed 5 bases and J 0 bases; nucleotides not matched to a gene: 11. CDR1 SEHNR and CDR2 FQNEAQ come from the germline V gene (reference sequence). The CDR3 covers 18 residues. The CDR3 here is CASSPPPGQGGMNTEAFF. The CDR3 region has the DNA TGTGCCAGCAGCCCGCCTCCGGGACAGGGGGGAATGAACACTGAAGCTTTCTTT.

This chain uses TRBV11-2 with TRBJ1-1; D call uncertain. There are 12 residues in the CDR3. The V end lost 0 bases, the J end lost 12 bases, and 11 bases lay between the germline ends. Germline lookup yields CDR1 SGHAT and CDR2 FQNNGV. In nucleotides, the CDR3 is TGTGCCAGCAGCTTAGAGGTCTCGGGGACTTTCTTT. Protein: CASSLEVSGTFF. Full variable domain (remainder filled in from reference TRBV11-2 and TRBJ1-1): EAGVAQSPRYKIIEKRQSVAFWCNPISGHATLYWYQQILGQGPKLLIQFQNNGVVDDSQLPKDRFSAERLKGVDSTLKIQPAKLEDSAVYLCASSLEVSGTFFGQGTRLTVV.

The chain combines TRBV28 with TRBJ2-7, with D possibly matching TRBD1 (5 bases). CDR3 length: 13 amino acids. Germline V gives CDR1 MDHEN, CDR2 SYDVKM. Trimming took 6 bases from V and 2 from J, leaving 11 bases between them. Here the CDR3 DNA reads TGTGCCAGCAGCCCCCGACAGCCCTACGAGCAGTACTTC. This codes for CASSPRQPYEQYF.

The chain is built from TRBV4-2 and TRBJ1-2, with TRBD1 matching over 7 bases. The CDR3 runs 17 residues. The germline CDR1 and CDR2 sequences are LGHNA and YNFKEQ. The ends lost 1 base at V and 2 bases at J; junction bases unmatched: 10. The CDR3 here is CASSQVEGQAKNYGYTF. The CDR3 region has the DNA TGTGCCAGCAGCCAAGTGGAAGGACAGGCGAAAAACTATGGCTACACCTTC.

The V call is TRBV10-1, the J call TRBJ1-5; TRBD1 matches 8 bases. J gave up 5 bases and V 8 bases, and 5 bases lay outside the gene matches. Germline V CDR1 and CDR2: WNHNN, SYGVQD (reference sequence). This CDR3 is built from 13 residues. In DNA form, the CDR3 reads TGCGCCAGCGGACAGGGCGAAGATCAGCCCCAGCATTTT. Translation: CASGQGEDQPQHF.

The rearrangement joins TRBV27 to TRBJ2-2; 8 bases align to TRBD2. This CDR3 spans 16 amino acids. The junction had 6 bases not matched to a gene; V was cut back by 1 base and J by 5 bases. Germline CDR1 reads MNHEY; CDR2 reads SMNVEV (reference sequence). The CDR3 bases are TGTGCCAGCAGTTTATTTAGGACTAGCAAGACCGGGGAGCTGTTTTTT. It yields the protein CASSLFRTSKTGELFF.

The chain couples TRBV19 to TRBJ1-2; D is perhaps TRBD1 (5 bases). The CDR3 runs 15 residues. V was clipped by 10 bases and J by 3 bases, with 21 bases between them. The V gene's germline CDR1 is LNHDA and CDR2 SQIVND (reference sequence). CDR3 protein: CATTVRVGRDYGYTF. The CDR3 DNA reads TGTGCCACTACGGTACGAGTCGGCAGGGACTATGGCTACACCTTC.

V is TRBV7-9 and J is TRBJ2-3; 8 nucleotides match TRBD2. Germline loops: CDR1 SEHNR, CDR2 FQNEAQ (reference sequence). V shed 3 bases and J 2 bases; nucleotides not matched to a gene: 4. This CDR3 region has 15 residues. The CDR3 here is CASSLRGAPTDTQYF. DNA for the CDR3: TGTGCCAGCAGCTTGCGGGGGGCCCCCACAGATACGCAGTATTTT.

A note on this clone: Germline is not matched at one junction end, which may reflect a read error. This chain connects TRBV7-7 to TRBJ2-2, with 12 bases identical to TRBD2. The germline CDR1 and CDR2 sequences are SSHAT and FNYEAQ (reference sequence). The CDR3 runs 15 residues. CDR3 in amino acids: CASSYGLAGTGELFF. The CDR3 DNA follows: TGTGCTAGCAGCTACGGACTAGCGGGAACCGGGGAGCTGTTTTTT.

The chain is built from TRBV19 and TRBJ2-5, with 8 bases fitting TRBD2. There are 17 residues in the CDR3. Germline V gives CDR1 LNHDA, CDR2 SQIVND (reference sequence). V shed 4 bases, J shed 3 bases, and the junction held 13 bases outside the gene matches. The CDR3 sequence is CASSTRGVGRAEETQYF. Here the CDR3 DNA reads TGTGCCAGTAGTACCCGCGGTGTCGGGAGGGCCGAAGAGACCCAGTACTTC.

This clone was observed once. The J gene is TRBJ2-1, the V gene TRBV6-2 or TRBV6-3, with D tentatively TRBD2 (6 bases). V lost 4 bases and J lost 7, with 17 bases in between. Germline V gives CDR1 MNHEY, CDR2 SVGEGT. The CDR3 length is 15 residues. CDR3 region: CASSSQGGGVNEQFF. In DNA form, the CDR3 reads TGTGCCAGCAGTTCCCAGGGAGGTGGGGTTAATGAGCAGTTCTTC.